This entry concerns a single T cell receptor beta chain. Its target is not known. This table comes from immunoSEQ multiplex PCR, and its TCRdb copy is limited to in-frame clones, with some not included. The sample shows about 440,000 clones, 87% of them seen only once. This specimen comes from a study of Ad26.COV2.S vaccination and SARS-CoV-2 variants. Study in general: Donor allocation was to the COV1001 Ad26.COV2.S trial arm. Once, or twice with 56 days between doses, Ad26.COV2.S was given intramuscularly.

Study results and limitations: The TCR breadth and depth analyses may have produced an underestimate of total T cell responses.

Treatment in this sample: around 19 received Ad26.COV2.S at low or high dose, single or two shots; a few received placebo; per-sample allocation not given. Sampling was done on day 63 after the first vaccine or placebo injection. Donation was by an adult aged 18-55 years who was in Boston. The receptor was isolated from a person between 18 and 60 years old who received the Ad26.COV2.S COVID-19 vaccine or a placebo. Specimen: peripheral blood, collected in a trial of Ad26.COV2.S vaccine versus placebo.

CDR3 sequence reads: CASSRTSGNLNEQFF. CDR3 bases: TGTGCCAGCAGCCGAACTAGCGGGAATCTTAATGAGCAGTTCTTC. The chain is built from TRBV5-5 and TRBJ2-1; the match to TRBD2 covers 10 bases. The CDR3 contains 15 residues. The germline V gene encodes CDR1 SGHKS and CDR2 YYEKEE (reference sequence). The V segment lost 4 bases and the J segment 7 bases; nucleotides outside the gene matches: 8.